This T cell receptor (beta chain) is drawn from a study of identical twins. This clonotype was observed a few times. The CDR3 has 14 residues. Trimming left V 6 bases short and J 4 bases short, with 12 bases between. Per germline, CDR1 MNHEY and CDR2 SVGEGT. TCRdb re-called the 5' RACE reads with MiXCR, one entry per CDR3 protein. Of about 490,000 distinct CDR3 sequences listed, about 16% were seen once; the top ten hold 0.44%. These same data were also listed under a study on yellow fever vaccine responses in identical twins.

The TCR sequence derives from a woman aged 18 to 35 in good health. The material sequenced was CD4+ T cells sorted from blood. The genes are TRBV6-2 or TRBV6-3 and TRBJ2-2, with D possibly being TRBD2 (5 bases). Here the CDR3 DNA reads TGTGCCAGCAGCCCCAACGGGATCACCGGGGAGCTGTTTTTT. Translating it yields CASSPNGITGELFF.